The rows below give T cell receptor beta chains drawn from one sample of a study of cytomegalovirus exposure and HLA in healthy donors. Method: immunoSEQ multiplex PCR; TCRdb's copy keeps in-frame clones and lacks some. The profile covers about 190,000 clones, with 80% to 85% appearing a single time and roughly 6.7% taken by the ten largest. Sequenced: PBMCs. Source of these receptors: a man aged 40-55 years in good health and CMV-seropositive. The CDR3 runs from the conserved cysteine through the conserved F or W. A D gene is named only where the DNA matches it firmly. Clone size, where shown, is once, few, many, or a class for clones that have expanded.

abundance: NA; j_gene: TRBJ1-5; d_gene: NA; v_gene: TRBV28; CDR3aa: CASSSDQPQHF; CDR3nt: TGTGCCAGCAGCTCCGATCAGCCCCAGCATTTT
abundance: NA; j_gene: TRBJ2-1; d_gene: NA; v_gene: TRBV7-3; CDR3aa: CASSLSRATSYNEQFF; CDR3nt: TGTGCCAGCAGCTTATCCCGAGCGACCTCCTACAATGAGCAGTTCTTC
abundance: NA; j_gene: TRBJ1-1; d_gene: TRBD1; v_gene: TRBV30; CDR3aa: CAWSLGQGMRTEAFF; CDR3nt: TGTGCCTGGAGTCTAGGACAGGGGATGCGCACTGAAGCTTTCTTT
abundance: NA; j_gene: TRBJ1-1; d_gene: TRBD1; v_gene: TRBV7-8; CDR3aa: CASSVHRGLNTEAFF; CDR3nt: TGTGCCAGCAGCGTTCACAGGGGGCTGAACACTGAAGCTTTCTTT
abundance: NA; j_gene: TRBJ1-2; d_gene: NA; v_gene: TRBV2; CDR3aa: CASSVGGVNYGYTF; CDR3nt: TGTGCCAGCAGTGTAGGAGGCGTAAACTATGGCTACACCTTC
abundance: few; j_gene: TRBJ2-5; d_gene: TRBD1; v_gene: TRBV19; CDR3aa: CASRGQAGAETQYF; CDR3nt: TGTGCCAGTAGGGGACAGGCCGGGGCGGAGACCCAGTACTTC
abundance: NA; j_gene: TRBJ1-5; d_gene: NA; v_gene: TRBV4-1; CDR3aa: CASSQELQYSNQPQHF; CDR3nt: TGCGCCAGCAGCCAAGAGCTACAGTATAGCAATCAGCCCCAGCATTTT
abundance: NA; j_gene: TRBJ2-3; d_gene: TRBD2; v_gene: TRBV5-6; CDR3aa: CASSLALLAGKSTDTQYF; CDR3nt: TGTGCCAGCAGCTTGGCCTTACTAGCGGGAAAAAGTACAGATACGCAGTATTTT
abundance: NA; j_gene: TRBJ2-5; d_gene: NA; v_gene: TRBV5-1; CDR3aa: CASSPFRGKETQYF; CDR3nt: TGCGCCAGCAGCCCCTTTCGGGGGAAAGAGACCCAGTACTTC
abundance: NA; j_gene: TRBJ2-1; d_gene: TRBD2; v_gene: TRBV5-6; CDR3aa: CASVDSGGSSYNEQFF; CDR3nt: TGTGCCAGCGTGGATAGCGGGGGAAGCTCCTACAATGAGCAGTTCTTC
abundance: NA; j_gene: TRBJ1-6; d_gene: NA; v_gene: TRBV6-1; CDR3aa: CASRGRGNLPLHF; CDR3nt: TGTGCCAGCAGGGGCAGGGGTAACTTACCCCTCCACTTT
abundance: NA; j_gene: TRBJ1-4; d_gene: NA; v_gene: TRBV19; CDR3aa: CASSRSGGPNEKLFF; CDR3nt: TGTGCCAGTAGCAGGTCGGGGGGTCCTAATGAAAAACTGTTTTTT
abundance: NA; j_gene: TRBJ2-3; d_gene: NA; v_gene: TRBV4-3; CDR3aa: CASSPIGVPSTDTQYF; CDR3nt: TGCGCCAGCAGCCCTATCGGGGTCCCTAGCACAGATACGCAGTATTTT
abundance: NA; j_gene: TRBJ2-3; d_gene: NA; v_gene: TRBV5-4; CDR3aa: CASSPHPTGSADTQYF; CDR3nt: TGTGCCAGCAGCCCCCACCCTACGGGGAGTGCAGATACGCAGTATTTT
abundance: NA; j_gene: TRBJ1-5; d_gene: NA; v_gene: TRBV28; CDR3aa: CASRPTGGFRYSGNQPQHF; CDR3nt: TGTGCCAGCAGACCTACGGGGGGGTTTCGCTACAGCGGCAATCAGCCCCAGCATTTT
abundance: NA; j_gene: TRBJ1-2; d_gene: NA; v_gene: TRBV28; CDR3aa: CASISGSNYGYTF; CDR3nt: TGTGCCAGCATTTCGGGGTCTAACTATGGCTACACCTTC
abundance: NA; j_gene: TRBJ2-7; d_gene: TRBD2; v_gene: TRBV7-2; CDR3aa: CASSLGEGLARPHEQYF; CDR3nt: TGTGCCAGCAGCTTGGGAGAGGGACTAGCGCGACCCCACGAGCAGTACTTC